One sample yielded the 18 T cell receptor beta chains listed below, sequenced in a study of blood T cell repertoires in COVID-19. Produced via immunoSEQ multiplex PCR; TCRdb's table is partial and in-frame only. The table has approximately 90,000 clones, roughly 80% seen once; the top ten hold approximately 51%. Sequenced input: peripheral blood. The origin of the receptors is a human donor in a cohort sampled during active COVID-19.

The V and J genes are TRBV29-1 and TRBJ2-1; 10 nucleotides match TRBD2. The CDR3 totals 15 residues. CDR1 is SQVTM and CDR2 is ANQGSEA in the germline V gene. With 8 bases clipped from V and 5 bases from J, the junction kept 12 bases outside the gene matches. The CDR3 sequence: CSSRWGSGRDNEQFF. DNA of the CDR3: TGCAGCTCCCGTTGGGGAAGCGGGAGGGACAATGAGCAGTTCTTC.

V and J are TRBV9 and TRBJ2-5; 7 bases are a match to TRBD2. Germline trimming cut 0 bases from V and 2 bases from J; bases unmatched to any gene: 4. Germline CDR1 and CDR2: SGDLS and YYNGEE. The CDR3 is made up of 15 amino acids. CDR3 in DNA: TGTGCCAGCAGCGTAGGTACTAGCGCACAAGAGACCCAGTACTTC. Translating it yields CASSVGTSAQETQYF.

This clone was detected once. The chain has TRBV24-1 and TRBJ2-2, with D perhaps TRBD1 (7 bases). The CDR3 sequence is 16 residues long. V was pared by 3 bases and J by 2 bases, with 12 bases between. Germline V CDR1 and CDR2: KGHDR, SFDVKD. The CDR3 DNA follows: TGTGCCACCAGTGATGCGCGGGACAGAAACACCGGGGAGCTGTTTTTT. Its translation is CATSDARDRNTGELFF.

The chain uses TRBV7-2 and TRBJ1-4; TRBD1 matches 10 bases. Germline V gives CDR1 SGHTA, CDR2 FQGNSA. Trimming at V came to 2 bases and at J to 8 bases, leaving 2 bases not matched to a gene. The CDR3 consists of 14 residues. In DNA, the CDR3 is TGTGCCAGCAGCTTACGGACAGGGGGAGAAAAACTGTTTTTT. As protein: CASSLRTGGEKLFF.

V usage is TRBV9 and J usage is TRBJ2-7, with no clear D. Trimming cost V 7 bases and J 5 bases, with 16 bases left between them. The CDR3 is 13 residues long. Germline loops: CDR1 SGDLS, CDR2 YYNGEE. The CDR3 nucleotides read TGTGCCAGCGGTCGGTCGCCACTGGACGAGCAGTACTTC. Translated: CASGRSPLDEQYF.

This clone appeared a single time. The chain combines TRBV7-8 with TRBJ2-7; TRBD2 aligns across 10 bases. This CDR3 is built from 14 residues. Germline-derived CDR1 and CDR2 are SGHVS and FQNEAQ. The J segment lost 5 bases and the V segment lost 1 base, leaving 2 bases of the junction unmatched. The CDR3 here is CASSLGTSGNEQYF. The CDR3 DNA sequence: TGTGCCAGCAGCTTAGGGACTAGCGGTAACGAGCAGTACTTC.

The rearrangement links TRBV5-6 to TRBJ2-1; perhaps TRBD2 as D (7 bases). Germline CDR1 and CDR2: SGHDT and YYEEEE. The length of the CDR3 is 13 residues. The ends were cut back, 4 bases at V and 10 bases at J, with 15 bases in the middle. The CDR3 sequence: CASSPRGAEEQFF. For the CDR3, the DNA is TGTGCCAGCAGCCCACGGGGGGCCGAGGAGCAGTTCTTC.

The J gene is TRBJ2-1, the V gene TRBV4-3; TRBD2 agrees at 9 bases. V lost 1 base and J lost 4; bases outside the gene matches: 11. Germline CDR1 is LGHNA and CDR2 is YSLEER. The CDR3 spans 18 residues. The chain's CDR3 is CASSQGSGSVLIYNEQFF. DNA for the CDR3: TGCGCCAGCAGCCAAGGTAGCGGGAGCGTCTTGATTTACAATGAGCAGTTCTTC.

The chain employs TRBV27 and TRBJ2-3; D may be TRBD2 (7 bases). The CDR3 is 14 residues long. V dropped 9 bases and J dropped 1 base, with 14 bases sitting between them. Germline V lookup: CDR1 MNHEY, CDR2 SMNVEV (reference sequence). The CDR3 sequence is CASWGAGGTDTQYF. In DNA, the CDR3 is TGTGCCAGTTGGGGGGCGGGAGGCACAGATACGCAGTATTTT.

The chain uses TRBV15 and TRBJ2-7, with 9 bases aligning to TRBD2. Germline CDR1 LNHNV, CDR2 YYDKDF (reference sequence). The CDR3 runs 15 residues. The J segment lost 4 bases and the V segment lost 3 bases, leaving 7 bases of the junction unmatched. Here the CDR3 reads CATSSPGAGGYEQYF. CDR3 bases: TGTGCCACCAGCAGTCCGGGAGCGGGAGGTTACGAGCAGTACTTC.

Note on this clone: The junction and the germline gene differ at one end; a read error may be behind it. CDR3 sequence: CASRPGLVVGELFF. The CDR3 DNA reads TGTGCTAGCAGACCGGGACTAGTGGTCGGGGAGCTGTTTTTT. This chain connects TRBV7-7 to TRBJ2-2; 8 bases are a match to TRBD2. CDR1 is SSHAT, CDR2 FNYEAQ, per germline (reference sequence). The CDR3 totals 14 residues.

The genes are TRBV9 and TRBJ2-3; 9 bases fit TRBD2. Trimming took 3 bases from V and 3 from J; bases not matched to a gene: 8. This CDR3 comprises 16 residues. CDR1 is SGDLS and CDR2 is YYNGEE in the germline V gene. The CDR3 protein is CASSATGLARTDTQYF. CDR3 bases: TGTGCCAGCAGCGCCACCGGACTAGCGAGGACAGATACGCAGTATTTT.

The J gene is TRBJ1-5, the V gene TRBV19; D remains unclear. V lost 3 bases, J lost 3 bases, and 21 bases lay in between. The germline V gene has CDR1 LNHDA and CDR2 SQIVND (reference sequence). The CDR3 covers 18 residues. CDR3 in amino acids: CASSMVGHPIASNQPQHF. The CDR3 nucleotides are TGTGCCAGTAGTATGGTGGGCCACCCAATTGCCTCCAATCAGCCCCAGCATTTT.

This CDR3 is CASQTSGVNTGELFF. The DNA for the CDR3 is TGTGCCAGCCAAACTAGCGGAGTGAACACCGGGGAGCTGTTTTTT. V is TRBV27 and J is TRBJ2-2; 8 positions match TRBD2. V gave up 8 bases and J gave up 1 base; unmatched junction bases: 6. Germline V gene sequence: CDR1 MNHEY, CDR2 SMNVEV (reference sequence). The CDR3 has 15 amino acids.

This clone appeared many times. The chain is built from TRBV6-5 and TRBJ1-6; 8 positions agree with TRBD1. Unmatched junction bases numbered 7, after V lost 2 bases and J lost 7 bases. Germline CDR1 is MNHEY and CDR2 is SVGAGI. The CDR3 contains 16 residues. The chain's CDR3 is CASSYGRTGLNSPLHF. CDR3 nucleotide sequence: TGTGCCAGCAGTTACGGGAGGACAGGGCTGAATTCACCCCTCCACTTT.

Remarks on this clone: At one end, the junction sequence differs from germline, possibly due to a read error. The chain is built from TRBV12-3 or TRBV12-4 and TRBJ1-1, with TRBD1 matching over 9 bases. This CDR3 has 11 residues. CDR3: CASSLGQGSVF. For the CDR3, the DNA is TGTGCCAGCAGTTTGGGACAGGGTTCTGTCTTT.

J is TRBJ2-1 and V is TRBV28; the match to TRBD2 covers 13 bases. CDR3 length: 17 residues. Trimming at V came to 6 bases and at J to 1 base, leaving 6 bases not matched to a gene. CDR1 MDHEN and CDR2 SYDVKM come from the germline V gene. The CDR3 region is CASSGTSGTPSYNEQFF. The DNA of the CDR3 is TGTGCCAGCAGCGGGACTAGCGGGACCCCTTCCTACAATGAGCAGTTCTTC.

The chain is built from TRBV19 and TRBJ2-1; D is perhaps TRBD2 (6 bases). The CDR3 consists of 15 residues. V was shortened by 9 bases and J by 1 base, with 16 bases between the two germline ends. Germline CDR1 is LNHDA and CDR2 is SQIVND (reference sequence). The CDR3 region is CASQSGYDSYNEQFF. CDR3 DNA: TGTGCCAGCCAGAGCGGGTACGATTCCTACAATGAGCAGTTCTTC. The variable domain in full, with the rest retrieved from reference TRBV19 and TRBJ2-1, is DGGITQSPKYLFRKEGQNVTLSCEQNLNHDAMYWYRQDPGQGLRLIYYSQIVNDFQKGDIAEGYSVSREKKESFPLTVTSAQKNPTAFYLCASQSGYDSYNEQFFGPGTRLTVL.